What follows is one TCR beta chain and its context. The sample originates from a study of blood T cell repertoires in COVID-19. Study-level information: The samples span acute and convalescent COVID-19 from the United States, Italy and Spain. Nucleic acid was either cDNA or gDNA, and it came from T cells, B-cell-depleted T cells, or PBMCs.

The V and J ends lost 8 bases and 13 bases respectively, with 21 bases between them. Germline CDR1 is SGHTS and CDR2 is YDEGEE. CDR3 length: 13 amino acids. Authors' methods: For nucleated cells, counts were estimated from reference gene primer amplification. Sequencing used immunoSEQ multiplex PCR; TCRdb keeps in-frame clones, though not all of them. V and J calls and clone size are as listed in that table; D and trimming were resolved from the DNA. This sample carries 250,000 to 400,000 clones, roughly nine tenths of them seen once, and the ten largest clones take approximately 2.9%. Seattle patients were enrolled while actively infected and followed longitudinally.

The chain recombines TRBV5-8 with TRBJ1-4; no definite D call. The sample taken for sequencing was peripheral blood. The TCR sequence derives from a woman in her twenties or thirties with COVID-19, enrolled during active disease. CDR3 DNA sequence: TGTGCCAGTGACGCAACGCACAGTGAGGGACTGTTTTTT. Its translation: CASDATHSEGLFF.